This T cell receptor beta chain was identified during a study of cytomegalovirus exposure and HLA in healthy donors. Whole-study findings and limits: Researchers had no immune exposure information except CMV serostatus available. In presence/absence analyses, roughly uniform sequencing depth across donors was assumed.

The CDR3 length is 21 residues. The germline V gene encodes CDR1 LGHNA and CDR2 YNFKEQ. V shed 1 base, J shed 6 bases, and the junction held 16 bases outside the gene matches. Notes on this clone: As yet, its antigen is unknown.

PCR was performed using 60 Vbeta and 13 Jbeta primers. Sequencing used immunoSEQ multiplex PCR; TCRdb keeps in-frame clones, though not all of them. The repertoire holds 98,000 or so clones, with approximately 79% as singletons. The V and J genes are TRBV4-2 and TRBJ2-4; TRBD2 aligns across 15 bases. The sequenced sample consisted of PBMCs. The receptor was derived from a man in his 60s in good health and CMV-seropositive. For the CDR3, the DNA is TGTGCCAGCAGCCAAGGCCCCGGACTAGCGGGGGGGGGCAACAAAAGAAACATTCAGTACTTC. This gives the protein CASSQGPGLAGGGNKRNIQYF.